The clone carrying this T cell receptor (beta chain) was seen a few times. No antigen is known for it. Only in-frame clones appear in the TCRdb table, and some are missing; sequencing was by immunoSEQ multiplex PCR. The table lists roughly 8,000 clones, with no singletons. The data were obtained in a study of T cells after posttransplantation cyclophosphamide. General observations from the study: After PTCy, TRB diversity resembled that of CNI/methotrexate controls. TRB overlap between skin or GI tissue T cells and blood was limited. Donor CD8+ memory clones often dominated recipient blood repertoires at later times.

Busulfan-fludarabine conditioning, marrow transplant, and cyclophosphamide on days +3 and +4 were administered. The V gene's germline CDR1 is KGHDR and CDR2 SFDVKD. This CDR3 contains 15 residues. The ends lost 3 bases at V and 7 bases at J; junction bases unmatched: 2. Sequenced material: PBMCs, taken after an allogeneic stem cell transplant with post-transplant cyclophosphamide. The chain links TRBV24-1 to TRBJ1-6; TRBD1 matches 10 bases. The sequence derives from a male patient aged 25 to 39 who received an allogeneic stem cell transplant from an unrelated donor, was CMV-positive, and had acute and chronic GVHD. Some of these T cells may belong to the graft donor. The CDR3 reads CATSDRQGANSPLHF. As DNA, the CDR3 is TGTGCCACCAGTGATCGACAGGGGGCAAATTCACCCCTCCACTTT.